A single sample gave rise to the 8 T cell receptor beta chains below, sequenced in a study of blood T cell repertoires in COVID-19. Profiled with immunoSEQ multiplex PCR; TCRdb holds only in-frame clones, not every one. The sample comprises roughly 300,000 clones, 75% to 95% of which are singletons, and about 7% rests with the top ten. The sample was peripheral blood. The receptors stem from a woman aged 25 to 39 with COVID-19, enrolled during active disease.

The CDR3 region has the DNA TGTGCCAGCAGCCGGGACAACAATCAGCCCCAGCATTTT. Translating it yields CASSRDNNQPQHF. This rearrangement joins TRBV7-2 to TRBJ1-5, with TRBD1 as a possible D gene (6 bases). The length of the CDR3 is 13 residues. CDR1 SGHTA and CDR2 FQGNSA come from the germline V gene. Trimming cost V 5 bases and J 3 bases, with 8 bases left between them.

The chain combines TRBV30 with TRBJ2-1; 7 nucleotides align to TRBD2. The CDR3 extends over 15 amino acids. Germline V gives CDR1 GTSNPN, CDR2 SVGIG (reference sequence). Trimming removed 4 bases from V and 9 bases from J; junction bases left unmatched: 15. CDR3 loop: CAWTRLAPRGSEQFF. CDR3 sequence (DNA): TGTGCCTGGACCAGACTAGCCCCTAGAGGGAGTGAGCAGTTCTTC.

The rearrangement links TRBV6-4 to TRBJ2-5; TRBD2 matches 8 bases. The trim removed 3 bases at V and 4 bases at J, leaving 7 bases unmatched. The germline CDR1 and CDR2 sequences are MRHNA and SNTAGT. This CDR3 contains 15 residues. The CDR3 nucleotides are TGTGCCAGCAGTGAAAATAGCGGGACGTTAGAGACCCAGTACTTC. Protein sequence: CASSENSGTLETQYF.

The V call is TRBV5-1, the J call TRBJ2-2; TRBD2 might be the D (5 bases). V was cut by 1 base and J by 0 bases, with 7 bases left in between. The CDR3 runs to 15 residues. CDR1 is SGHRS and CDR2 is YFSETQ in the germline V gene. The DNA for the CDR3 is TGCGCCAGCAGCTTGTGGGAGTCGAACACCGGGGAGCTGTTTTTT. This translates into CASSLWESNTGELFF.

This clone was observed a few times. Here the CDR3 reads CASSTAGTFYGYTF. DNA for the CDR3: TGTGCCAGCAGCACAGCCGGGACATTCTATGGCTACACCTTC. The V call is TRBV6-6, the J call TRBJ1-2; D might be TRBD1 (6 bases). This CDR3 is 14 amino acids long. V was cut by 6 bases and J by 4 bases, with 15 bases left in between. Germline loops: CDR1 MNHNY, CDR2 SVGAGI (reference sequence).

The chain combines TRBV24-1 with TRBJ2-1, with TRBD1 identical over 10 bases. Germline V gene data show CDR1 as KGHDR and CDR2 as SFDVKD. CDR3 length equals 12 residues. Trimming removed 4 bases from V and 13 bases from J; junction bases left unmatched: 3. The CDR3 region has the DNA TGTGCCACCAGTGAAGACAGGGGGCTACAGTTCTTC. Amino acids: CATSEDRGLQFF.

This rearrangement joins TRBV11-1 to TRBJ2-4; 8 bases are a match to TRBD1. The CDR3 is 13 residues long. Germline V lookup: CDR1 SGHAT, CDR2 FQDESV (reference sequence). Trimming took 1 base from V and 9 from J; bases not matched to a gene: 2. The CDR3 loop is CASSLGQGSIQYF. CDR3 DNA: TGTGCCAGCAGCTTAGGACAGGGGAGCATTCAGTACTTC. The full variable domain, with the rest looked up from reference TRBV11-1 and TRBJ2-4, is EAEVAQSPRYKITEKSQAVAFWCDPISGHATLYWYRQILGQGPELLVQFQDESVVDDSQLPKDRFSAERLKGVDSTLKIQPAELGDSAMYLCASSLGQGSIQYFGAGTRLSVL.

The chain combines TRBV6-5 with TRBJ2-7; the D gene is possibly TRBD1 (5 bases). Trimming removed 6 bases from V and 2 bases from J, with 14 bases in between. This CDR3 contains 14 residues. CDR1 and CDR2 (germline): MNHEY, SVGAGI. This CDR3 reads CASSHNSDTYEQYF. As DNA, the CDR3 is TGTGCCAGCAGCCACAATTCGGACACCTACGAGCAGTACTTC.